This TCR beta chain was identified in a study of T cell repertoires in cytomegalovirus infection. Across the study: Recently described HLA-C-restricted plus well-studied HLA-B-restricted CMV epitopes were used. Public TCR beta signatures indicated both CMV infection and matching HLA type. Whole-study findings and limits: It was HLA-C-restricted CMV-specific TCR beta clonotypes that dominated the response ex vivo.

Each CDR3 protein gets one entry after TCRdb re-called the reads with MiXCR. The table shows about 700,000 distinct CDR3 sequences, with roughly 30% occurring only once. A remark on this clonotype: Its antigen is unknown.

CDR1 and CDR2 (germline): SGHDT, YYEEEE. Deletions cut 0 bases from V and 6 bases from J, with 28 bases between. The CDR3 extends over 20 amino acids. The sequencing used cultured PBMCs, collected from culture after CMV antigen stimulation. This clonotype was obtained from a human donor in good health (CMV status not recorded). Some clones in this sample may be carry-over from other donors' samples. V usage is TRBV5-6 and J usage is TRBJ2-1; a possible D gene is TRBD2 (7 bases). Here the CDR3 reads CASSLEGWGASGSITNEQFF. As DNA, the CDR3 is TGTGCCAGCAGCTTGGAGGGGTGGGGGGCTAGCGGAAGTATCACCAATGAGCAGTTCTTC.